This T cell receptor (beta chain) was profiled in a study of shared clonotypes between healthy human individuals. Across the whole study: Each donor had three CD4 naive, three CD4 memory, two CD8 naive and one CD8 memory plate.

A word on this clone: Its antigen is unidentified.

Whole-study results and caveats: Naive CD4 clonotypes were shared across a handful of donors at roughly 5.5%. Non-shared clonotypes displayed generation probabilities falling below those of clonotypes present in all four donors.

Sequencing was performed with immunoSEQ multiplex PCR; in TCRdb, only in-frame clones are kept and a portion is missing. The sample records nearly 2 million clones, about 95% being singletons. Naive CD8 populations comprised CD45RO-negative cells positively selected for CCR7, excluding terminally differentiated effector memory CD45RA+ cells. The sequence was obtained from a man aged 18 to 29 in good health. Input material: naive CD8+ T cells sorted from blood.

The CDR3, as DNA: TGTGCCAGCAGCCTGAGCCCCGGTCTCACCGGGGAGCTGTTTTTT. This translates into CASSLSPGLTGELFF. V is TRBV9 and J is TRBJ2-2; unclear D gene. V lost 4 bases and J 4 bases, leaving 14 bases between the germline ends. Germline CDR1 reads SGDLS; CDR2 reads YYNGEE. The CDR3 is made up of 15 amino acids.